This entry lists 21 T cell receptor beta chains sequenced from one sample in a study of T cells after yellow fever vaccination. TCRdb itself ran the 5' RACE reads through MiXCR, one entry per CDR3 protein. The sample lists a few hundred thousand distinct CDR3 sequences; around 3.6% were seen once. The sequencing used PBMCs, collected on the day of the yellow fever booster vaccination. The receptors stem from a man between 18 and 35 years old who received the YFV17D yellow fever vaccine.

CDR3 region: CASRPGQTPQPQHF. CDR3 bases: TGTGCCAGTAGGCCAGGACAGACTCCCCAGCCCCAGCATTTT. This chain connects TRBV19 to TRBJ1-5; possible D gene TRBD1, 6 bases. CDR1 is LNHDA and CDR2 is SQIVND in the germline V gene (reference sequence). The CDR3 covers 14 residues. With 6 bases removed from V and 7 bases from J, the gap between germline ends came to 16 bases.

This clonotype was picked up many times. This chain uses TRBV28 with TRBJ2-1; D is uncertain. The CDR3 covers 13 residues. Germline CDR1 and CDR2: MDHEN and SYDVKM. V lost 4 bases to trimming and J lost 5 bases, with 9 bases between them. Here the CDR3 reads CASSSLWNNEQFF. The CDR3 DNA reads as TGTGCCAGCAGTTCCCTTTGGAACAATGAGCAGTTCTTC.

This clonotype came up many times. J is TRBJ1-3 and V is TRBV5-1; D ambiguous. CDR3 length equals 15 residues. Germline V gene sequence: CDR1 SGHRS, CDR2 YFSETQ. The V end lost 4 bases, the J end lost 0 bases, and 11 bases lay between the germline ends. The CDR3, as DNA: TGCGCCAGCAGCCAACAGAATTTCTCTGGAAACACCATATATTTT. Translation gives CASSQQNFSGNTIYF.

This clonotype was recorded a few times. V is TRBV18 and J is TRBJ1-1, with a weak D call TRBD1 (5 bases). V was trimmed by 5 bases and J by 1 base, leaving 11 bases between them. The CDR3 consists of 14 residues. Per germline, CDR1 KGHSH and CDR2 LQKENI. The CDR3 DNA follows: TGTGCCAGCTCAAGCCCGACAGCGAACACTGAAGCTTTCTTT. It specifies CASSSPTANTEAFF.

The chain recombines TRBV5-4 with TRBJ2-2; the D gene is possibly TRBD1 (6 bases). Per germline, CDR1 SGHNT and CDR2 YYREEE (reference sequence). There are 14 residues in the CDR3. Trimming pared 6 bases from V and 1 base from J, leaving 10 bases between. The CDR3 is CASTPGQNTGELFF. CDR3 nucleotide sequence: TGTGCCAGCACACCGGGACAGAACACCGGGGAGCTGTTTTTT.

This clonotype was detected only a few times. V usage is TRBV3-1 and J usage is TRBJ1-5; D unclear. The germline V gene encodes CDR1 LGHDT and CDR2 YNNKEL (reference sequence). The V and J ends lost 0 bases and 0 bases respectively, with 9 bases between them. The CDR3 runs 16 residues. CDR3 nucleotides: TGTGCCAGCAGCCAAGAGGGAGGATATAGCAATCAGCCCCAGCATTTT. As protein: CASSQEGGYSNQPQHF.

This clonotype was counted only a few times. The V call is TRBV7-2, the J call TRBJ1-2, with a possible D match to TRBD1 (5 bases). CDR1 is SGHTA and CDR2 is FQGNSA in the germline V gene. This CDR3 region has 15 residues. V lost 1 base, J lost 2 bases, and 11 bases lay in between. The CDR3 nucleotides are TGTGCCAGCAGCTTAGTATCGACAGAGAACTATGGCTACACCTTC. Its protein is CASSLVSTENYGYTF.

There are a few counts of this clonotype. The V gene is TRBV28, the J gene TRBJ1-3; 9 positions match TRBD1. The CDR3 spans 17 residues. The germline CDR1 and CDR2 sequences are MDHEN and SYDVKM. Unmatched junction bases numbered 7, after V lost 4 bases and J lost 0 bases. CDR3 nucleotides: TGTGCCAGCAGTTCCCGGGACAGGGATTCCTCTGGAAACACCATATATTTT. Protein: CASSSRDRDSSGNTIYF.

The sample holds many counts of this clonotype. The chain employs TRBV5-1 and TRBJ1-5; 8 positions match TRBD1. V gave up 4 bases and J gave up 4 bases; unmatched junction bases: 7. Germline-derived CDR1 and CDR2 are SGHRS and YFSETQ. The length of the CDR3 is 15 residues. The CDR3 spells CASSPGTGANQPQHF. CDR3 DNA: TGCGCCAGCAGCCCCGGGACAGGAGCTAATCAGCCCCAGCATTTT.

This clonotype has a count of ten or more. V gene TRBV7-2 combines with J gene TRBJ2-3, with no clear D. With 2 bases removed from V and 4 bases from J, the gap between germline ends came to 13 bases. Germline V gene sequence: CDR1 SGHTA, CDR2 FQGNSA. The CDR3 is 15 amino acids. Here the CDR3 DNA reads TGTGCCAGCAGCTTATTGGTCCGGGCTTCAGATACGCAGTATTTT. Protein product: CASSLLVRASDTQYF.

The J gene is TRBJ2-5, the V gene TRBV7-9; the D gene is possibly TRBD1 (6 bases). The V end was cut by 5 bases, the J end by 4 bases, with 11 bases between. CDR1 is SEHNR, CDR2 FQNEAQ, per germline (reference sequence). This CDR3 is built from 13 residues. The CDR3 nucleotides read TGTGCCAGCAGCGCGGACAGTAGAGAGACCCAGTACTTC. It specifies CASSADSRETQYF.

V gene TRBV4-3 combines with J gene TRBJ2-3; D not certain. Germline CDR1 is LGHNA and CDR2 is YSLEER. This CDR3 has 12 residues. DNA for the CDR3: TGCGCGTCGGCAGGAGACGCAGATACGCAGTATTTT. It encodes CASAGDADTQYF.

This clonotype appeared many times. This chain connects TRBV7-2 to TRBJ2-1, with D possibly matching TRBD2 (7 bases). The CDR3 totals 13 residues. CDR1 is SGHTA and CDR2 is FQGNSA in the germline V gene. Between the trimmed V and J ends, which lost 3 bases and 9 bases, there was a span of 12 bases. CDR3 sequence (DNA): TGTGCCAGCAGCTTGGGGGGGGGCCTTGAGCAGTTCTTC. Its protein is CASSLGGGLEQFF.

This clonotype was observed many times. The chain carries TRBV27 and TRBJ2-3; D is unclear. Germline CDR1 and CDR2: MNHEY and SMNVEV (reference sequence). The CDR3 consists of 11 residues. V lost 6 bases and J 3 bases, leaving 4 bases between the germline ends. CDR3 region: CASSNTDTQYF. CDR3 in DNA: TGTGCCAGCAGCAATACAGATACGCAGTATTTT.

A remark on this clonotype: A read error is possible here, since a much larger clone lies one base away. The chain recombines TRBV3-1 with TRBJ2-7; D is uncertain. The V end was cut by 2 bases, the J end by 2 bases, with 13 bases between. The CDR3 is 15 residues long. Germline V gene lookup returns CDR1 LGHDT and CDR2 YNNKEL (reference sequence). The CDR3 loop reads CASSQLGGGTYEQYF. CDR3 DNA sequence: TGTGCCAGCAGCCAACTAGGCGGCGGCACCTACGAGCAGTACTTC.

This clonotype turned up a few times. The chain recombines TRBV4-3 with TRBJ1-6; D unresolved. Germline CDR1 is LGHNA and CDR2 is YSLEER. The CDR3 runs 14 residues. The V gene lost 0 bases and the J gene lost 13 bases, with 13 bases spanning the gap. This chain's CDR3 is CASSQEFTPYPLHF. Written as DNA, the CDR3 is TGCGCCAGCAGCCAAGAGTTTACCCCCTATCCCCTCCACTTT.

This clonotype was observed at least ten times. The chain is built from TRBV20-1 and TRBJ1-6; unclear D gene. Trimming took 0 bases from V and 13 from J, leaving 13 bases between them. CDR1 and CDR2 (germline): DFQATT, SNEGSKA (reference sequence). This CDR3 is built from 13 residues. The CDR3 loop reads CSARDYGRLPLHF. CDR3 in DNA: TGCAGTGCTAGAGATTATGGCAGACTGCCCCTCCACTTT.

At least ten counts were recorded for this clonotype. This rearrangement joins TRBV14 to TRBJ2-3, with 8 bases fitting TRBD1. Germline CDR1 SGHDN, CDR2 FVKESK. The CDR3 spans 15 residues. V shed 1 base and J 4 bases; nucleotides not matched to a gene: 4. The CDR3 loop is CASSQAGQGPDTQYF. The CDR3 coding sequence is TGTGCCAGCAGCCAAGCCGGACAGGGACCAGATACGCAGTATTTT.

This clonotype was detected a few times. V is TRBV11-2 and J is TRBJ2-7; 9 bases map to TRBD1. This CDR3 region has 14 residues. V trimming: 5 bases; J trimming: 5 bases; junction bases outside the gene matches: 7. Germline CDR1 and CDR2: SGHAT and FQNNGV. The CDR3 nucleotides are TGTGCCAGCAGCCCCGGGACAGGGCAGCACGAGCAGTACGTC. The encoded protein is CASSPGTGQHEQYV.

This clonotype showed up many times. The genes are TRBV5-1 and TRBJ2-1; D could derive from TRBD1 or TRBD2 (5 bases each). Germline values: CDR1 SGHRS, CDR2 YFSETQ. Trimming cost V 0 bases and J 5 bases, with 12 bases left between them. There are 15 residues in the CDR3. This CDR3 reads CASSLAGTAHNEQFF. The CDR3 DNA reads TGCGCCAGCAGCTTGGCAGGGACCGCTCACAATGAGCAGTTCTTC.

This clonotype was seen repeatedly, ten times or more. CDR3 in amino acids: CASSLARQSYEQYF. In nucleotides, the CDR3 is TGTGCCAGCAGCCTTGCCAGACAGTCCTACGAGCAGTACTTC. J is TRBJ2-7 and V is TRBV14, with D possibly TRBD1 on 5 matching bases. V lost 4 bases to trimming and J lost 1 base, with 11 bases between them. The V gene's germline CDR1 is SGHDN and CDR2 FVKESK. There are 14 residues in the CDR3. Looking up the rest from reference TRBV14 and TRBJ2-7 gives the full variable domain: EAGVTQFPSHSVIEKGQTVTLRCDPISGHDNLYWYRRVMGKEIKFLLHFVKESKQDESGMPNNRFLAERTGGTYSTLKVQPAELEDSGVYFCASSLARQSYEQYFGPGTRLTVT.